These 32 T cell receptor beta chains came from one sample sequenced in a study of blood T cells in healthy people across ages. The second PCR ran about 6 to 12 cycles with a sample-barcoded 5' primer and J-beta primers. TCRdb processed the 5' RACE reads anew with MiXCR; each CDR3 protein has one entry. The sample yields some 1.4 million distinct CDR3 sequences, approximately 40% seen once. Material for sequencing was blood. These receptors were collected from a woman aged 18-35 years in good health.

In this sample, this clonotype turned up a few times. The CDR3 is CASSTFGDEQFF. Here the CDR3 DNA reads TGTGCCAGCAGTACCTTTGGCGATGAGCAGTTCTTC. The V call is TRBV6-1, the J call TRBJ2-1; the D is unclear. V lost 5 bases and J 8 bases, leaving 10 bases between the germline ends. Germline V gene data show CDR1 as MNHNS and CDR2 as SASEGT. This CDR3 spans 12 amino acids.

The V and J genes are TRBV7-3 and TRBJ2-2; TRBD2 agrees at 13 bases. This CDR3 contains 17 residues. Germline V gives CDR1 SGHTA, CDR2 FQGTGA. With V trimmed by 0 bases and J by 5 bases, 3 bases remained unmatched. CDR3 loop: CASSLTGLAGITGELFF. DNA of the CDR3: TGTGCCAGCAGCTTAACGGGACTAGCGGGGATAACCGGGGAGCTGTTTTTT.

This clonotype was seen a few times. CDR3 sequence (DNA): TGTGCCAGCATTCGAGGGACAGGGGGTTCCTACGAGCAGTACTTC. This encodes CASIRGTGGSYEQYF. This rearrangement joins TRBV6-1 to TRBJ2-7; 11 bases map to TRBD1. The J segment lost 1 base and the V segment lost 7 bases, leaving 6 bases of the junction unmatched. This CDR3 contains 15 residues. Germline loops: CDR1 MNHNS, CDR2 SASEGT.

This clonotype has just one count. The rearrangement uses TRBV11-2 and TRBJ2-1; 12 nucleotides line up with TRBD2. CDR3 length equals 16 residues. Germline CDR1 is SGHAT and CDR2 is FQNNGV. V gave up 5 bases and J gave up 6 bases; unmatched junction bases: 8. The CDR3: CASSPLAGGPFNEQFF. The CDR3 bases are TGTGCCAGCAGCCCTCTAGCGGGAGGGCCTTTCAATGAGCAGTTCTTC.

There are a few counts of this clonotype. The rearrangement links TRBV3-1 to TRBJ1-1; D is ambiguous. The CDR3 extends over 13 amino acids. V gave up 5 bases and J gave up 4 bases, with 11 bases separating them. Germline CDR1 is LGHDT and CDR2 is YNNKEL (reference sequence). In DNA, the CDR3 is TGTGCCAGCAGCTCTACAGTGTTCACTGAAGCTTTCTTT. Translation gives CASSSTVFTEAFF. The full variable domain, in which reference TRBV3-1 and TRBJ1-1 provide the parts outside the CDR3, is DTAVSQTPKYLVTQMGNDKSIKCEQNLGHDTMYWYKQDSKKFLKIMFSYNNKELIINETVPNRFSPKSPDKAHLNLHINSLELGDSAVYFCASSSTVFTEAFFGQGTRLTVV.

The chain uses TRBV7-2 and TRBJ2-5; 7 bases are shared with TRBD2. Trimming cost V 1 base and J 1 base; bases outside gene matches: 3. Germline V gene lookup returns CDR1 SGHTA and CDR2 FQGNSA. CDR3 length: 15 residues. DNA for the CDR3: TGTGCCAGCAGCTTAGGGGACTACCTCCAAGAGACCCAGTACTTC. This codes for CASSLGDYLQETQYF.

V gene TRBV7-3 combines with J gene TRBJ2-1, with a possible D match to TRBD2 (5 bases). V lost 2 bases and J 8 bases, leaving 13 bases between the germline ends. There are 14 residues in the CDR3. CDR1 and CDR2 from the germline V gene are SGHTA and FQGTGA. This chain's CDR3 is CASSLGGVGDEQFF. In DNA, the CDR3 is TGTGCCAGCAGCTTAGGTGGGGTCGGGGATGAGCAGTTCTTC.

The CDR3 region is CSARDWGRAGDPYNEQFF. As DNA, the CDR3 is TGCAGTGCTAGAGATTGGGGACGAGCGGGAGACCCCTACAATGAGCAGTTCTTC. The gene calls are TRBV20-1 and TRBJ2-1; TRBD2 agrees at 8 bases. The CDR3 totals 18 residues. The ends lost 0 bases at V and 2 bases at J; junction bases unmatched: 12. Per germline, CDR1 DFQATT and CDR2 SNEGSKA (reference sequence).

The genes are TRBV27 and TRBJ2-3; TRBD2 matches at 9 bases. The CDR3 spans 16 residues. Germline V gene sequence: CDR1 MNHEY, CDR2 SMNVEV (reference sequence). The V gene end was trimmed by 6 bases and the J gene end by 4 bases; junction bases not matched to a gene: 11. CDR3 sequence: CASSTRVRGGSDTQYF. CDR3 DNA sequence: TGTGCCAGCAGCACTCGGGTGCGGGGGGGCTCAGATACGCAGTATTTT.

This clonotype was seen a few times. The gene calls are TRBV5-1 and TRBJ2-1; perhaps TRBD1 as D (6 bases). The J call could be wrong; TRBJ2-7 is a better fit for the DNA end. This CDR3 is 16 amino acids long. Per the germline V gene, CDR1 is SGHRS and CDR2 is YFSETQ. The CDR3, as DNA: TGCGCCAGCAGCCCAACGGGACAAAGCTCCTACAATGAGCAGTACTTC. This encodes CASSPTGQSSYNEQYF.

This clonotype showed up just a few times. The chain combines TRBV5-1 with TRBJ2-1; 11 bases map to TRBD2. Germline V gene sequence: CDR1 SGHRS, CDR2 YFSETQ. The junction had 6 bases not matched to a gene; V was cut back by 5 bases and J by 2 bases. The CDR3 is 16 residues long. The CDR3 sequence is CASSSSTSGAYNEQFF. The DNA of the CDR3 is TGCGCCAGCAGTTCGTCGACTAGCGGGGCCTACAATGAGCAGTTCTTC.

This clonotype occurred a few times. The chain carries TRBV4-1 and TRBJ2-1; TRBD1 agrees at 9 bases. The V and J ends lost 3 bases and 6 bases, in that order; junction bases with no gene match: 9. CDR3 length: 16 amino acids. In germline, CDR1 is MGHRA, CDR2 YSYEKL. The CDR3, as DNA: TGCGCCAGCAGCCATCCCACCCGGGACAGGGTCAATGAGCAGTTCTTC. Translating gives CASSHPTRDRVNEQFF.

CDR3 bases: TGTGCCAGCAGCCCCTGGATTAGCGGGGGGCAAGAGACCCAGTACTTC. Encoded protein: CASSPWISGGQETQYF. This chain uses TRBV3-1 with TRBJ2-4, with 10 bases that match TRBD2. The DNA end is more similar to TRBJ2-5, so the J call may be wrong. CDR1 and CDR2 from the germline V gene are LGHDT and YNNKEL (reference sequence). This CDR3 has 16 amino acids.

A few counts support this clonotype. The rearrangement joins TRBV7-2 to TRBJ1-2, with D uncertain. The length of the CDR3 is 12 residues. CDR1 is SGHTA and CDR2 is FQGNSA in the germline V gene. Trimming shortened V by 2 bases and J by 8 bases, and 9 bases separated the two germline ends. CDR3 in DNA: TGTGCCAGCAGCTTACCGTGGGGAGGCTACACCTTC. Its protein product is CASSLPWGGYTF.

This clonotype was seen many times. The chain uses TRBV6-1 and TRBJ2-7; D might be TRBD1 (6 bases). This CDR3 region has 16 residues. The V and J ends lost 7 bases and 5 bases respectively, with 24 bases between them. Per germline, CDR1 MNHNS and CDR2 SASEGT. CDR3 residues: CASTPSPTTGLHEQYF. The CDR3 region has the DNA TGTGCCAGCACCCCTAGCCCAACAACAGGGCTCCACGAGCAGTACTTC.

This chain connects TRBV12-3 or TRBV12-4 to TRBJ1-1; D uncertain. The CDR3 contains 14 residues. Between the trimmed V and J ends, which lost 3 bases and 1 base, there was a span of 9 bases. The CDR3 DNA reads TGTGCCAGCAGTTTTCTGGGATCGAACACTGAAGCTTTCTTT. It specifies CASSFLGSNTEAFF.

In its sample, this clonotype was seen a few times. The rearrangement joins TRBV7-9 to TRBJ2-7, with a tentative D call TRBD2 (5 bases). V was cut by 8 bases and J by 3 bases, with 17 bases left in between. The CDR3 totals 14 residues. Germline values: CDR1 SEHNR, CDR2 FQNEAQ (reference sequence). CDR3 sequence reads: CASEGGRTFYEQYF. The DNA of the CDR3 is TGTGCCAGCGAGGGCGGTCGAACATTCTACGAGCAGTACTTC.

This clonotype was counted between two and nine times. V usage is TRBV18 and J usage is TRBJ2-3; tentatively, D is TRBD2 (5 bases). Germline CDR1 reads KGHSH; CDR2 reads LQKENI. The CDR3 covers 15 residues. V lost 10 bases and J 5 bases, leaving 22 bases between the germline ends. CDR3 region: CATGQAELREDTQYF. CDR3 nucleotide sequence: TGTGCCACTGGGCAGGCGGAACTCCGGGAAGATACGCAGTATTTT.

This clonotype appeared a few times. The chain carries TRBV5-1 and TRBJ2-5, with 9 positions matching TRBD2. CDR1 and CDR2 from the germline V gene are SGHRS and YFSETQ. The CDR3 spans 15 residues. V lost 4 bases and J lost 5; bases outside the gene matches: 9. This chain's CDR3 is CASSTFSGSGETQYF. Written as DNA, the CDR3 is TGCGCCAGCAGCACCTTTAGCGGGAGCGGGGAGACCCAGTACTTC.

This clonotype was observed once. This chain links TRBV12-5 with TRBJ1-5, with D hard to call. Germline V gene sequence: CDR1 LGHNT, CDR2 FRNRAP. Trimming left V 1 base short and J 4 bases short, with 8 bases between. There are 14 residues in the CDR3. The CDR3: CASGLGQQNQPQHF. CDR3 nucleotides: TGTGCTAGTGGTTTGGGCCAACAGAATCAGCCCCAGCATTTT.

The chain links TRBV3-1 to TRBJ1-5; 8 bases are a match to TRBD1. Germline V lookup: CDR1 LGHDT, CDR2 YNNKEL (reference sequence). Losses at the gene ends were 1 base for V and 5 bases for J; bases not matched to a gene: 7. CDR3 length equals 16 residues. DNA for the CDR3: TGTGCCAGCAGCCAAGTTGTCGGACAGGGAGATCAGCCCCAGCATTTT. Residues: CASSQVVGQGDQPQHF.

This clonotype was seen a few times. The chain is built from TRBV11-2 and TRBJ2-5; D is unresolved. V shed 5 bases and J shed 4 bases, with 8 bases lying between them. Germline assignment: CDR1 SGHAT and CDR2 FQNNGV. The CDR3 covers 12 residues. DNA of the CDR3: TGTGCCAGCAGCCACTCCATAGAGACCCAGTACTTC. This gives the protein CASSHSIETQYF.

The chain employs TRBV20-1 and TRBJ1-5; D is ambiguous. The V end was cut by 4 bases, the J end by 1 base, with 17 bases between. The CDR3 consists of 16 residues. The germline CDR1 and CDR2 sequences are DFQATT and SNEGSKA (reference sequence). The CDR3: CSAKSQARTSNQPQHF. CDR3 in DNA: TGCAGTGCTAAGAGTCAGGCCCGCACAAGCAATCAGCCCCAGCATTTT.

In this sample, this clonotype turned up many times. CDR3 amino acids: CASSLTAAGAKNIQYF. In DNA, the CDR3 is TGTGCCAGCAGCCTCACAGCGGCGGGGGCCAAAAACATTCAGTACTTC. V usage is TRBV3-1 and J usage is TRBJ2-4; D may be TRBD2 (6 bases). This CDR3 is built from 16 residues. Germline CDR1 reads LGHDT; CDR2 reads YNNKEL (reference sequence). V was trimmed by 4 bases and J by 1 base, leaving 14 bases between them.

The chain is built from TRBV11-2 and TRBJ1-1; D remains ambiguous. CDR3 length: 13 residues. Germline V gives CDR1 SGHAT, CDR2 FQNNGV. V lost 5 bases to trimming and J lost 1 base, with 8 bases between them. The CDR3 DNA reads as TGTGCCAGCAGCGTACTGGGGAACACTGAAGCTTTCTTT. Encoded protein: CASSVLGNTEAFF.

The chain combines TRBV19 with TRBJ2-4; 8 positions match TRBD2. The J call may be in error: the DNA end matches TRBJ2-7 better. Germline assignment: CDR1 LNHDA and CDR2 SQIVND (reference sequence). The CDR3 length is 17 residues. CDR3 sequence: CASSIETAGAITYEQYF. The CDR3 DNA follows: TGTGCCAGTAGTATAGAGACAGCGGGAGCGATTACCTACGAGCAGTACTTC.

The chain joins TRBV3-1 to TRBJ2-1; 13 bases agree with TRBD2. The ends lost 1 base at V and 8 bases at J; junction bases unmatched: 8. The CDR3 has 17 amino acids. Per the germline V gene, CDR1 is LGHDT and CDR2 is YNNKEL (reference sequence). CDR3 sequence reads: CASSQGLAGGVGHEQFF. The CDR3 nucleotides are TGTGCCAGCAGCCAAGGACTAGCGGGGGGCGTTGGGCATGAGCAGTTCTTC.

This clonotype came up a few times. This chain links TRBV15 with TRBJ1-2; D is ambiguous. Deletions cut 4 bases from V and 5 bases from J, with 8 bases between. The CDR3 totals 12 residues. Germline CDR1 LNHNV, CDR2 YYDKDF (reference sequence). This CDR3 is CATSTDSYGYTF. The CDR3 coding sequence is TGTGCCACCAGCACCGACTCGTATGGCTACACCTTC.

V gene TRBV5-1 combines with J gene TRBJ2-1, with TRBD1 matching over 9 bases. The CDR3 contains 15 residues. Germline CDR1 SGHRS, CDR2 YFSETQ. V trimming: 4 bases; J trimming: 8 bases; junction bases outside the gene matches: 10. CDR3 sequence (DNA): TGCGCCAGCAGCCCGGGGGACAGGGATGCCTATGAGCAGTTCTTC. As protein: CASSPGDRDAYEQFF.

CDR3 in DNA: TGCAGTGCTCCTACGGGGAGCTCCTACGAGCAGTACTTC. As protein: CSAPTGSSYEQYF. This chain links TRBV20-1 with TRBJ2-7, with D tentatively TRBD2 (5 bases). Germline V gene data show CDR1 as DFQATT and CDR2 as SNEGSKA (reference sequence). The CDR3 is 13 residues long. V dropped 5 bases and J dropped 0 bases, with 11 bases sitting between them.

The chain combines TRBV7-6 with TRBJ2-5, with D perhaps TRBD1 (6 bases). V shed 5 bases and J shed 3 bases, with 28 bases lying between them. The CDR3 is made up of 19 amino acids. CDR1 and CDR2 from the germline V gene are SGHVS and FNYEAQ. The DNA of the CDR3 is TGTGCCAGCAGCATAGGGATAGGGGGATCGGGCGTGGACGAAGAGACCCAGTACTTC. This sequence encodes CASSIGIGGSGVDEETQYF. Complete variable domain (other parts from reference TRBV7-6 and TRBJ2-5): GAGVSQSPRYKVTKRGQDVALRCDPISGHVSLYWYRQALGQGPEFLTYFNYEAQQDKSGLPNDRFSAERPEGSISTLTIQRTEQRDSAMYRCASSIGIGGSGVDEETQYFGPGTRLLVL.

The J gene is TRBJ1-4, the V gene TRBV29-1; 7 bases agree with TRBD1. The V and J ends lost 6 bases and 8 bases, in that order; junction bases with no gene match: 6. The CDR3 covers 12 residues. Germline lookup yields CDR1 SQVTM and CDR2 ANQGSEA. CDR3 residues: CSVQGEGEKLFF. CDR3 bases: TGCAGCGTCCAGGGGGAGGGGGAAAAACTGTTTTTT.